This T cell receptor (beta chain) was profiled in a study of T cell responses to AZD1222 COVID-19 vaccine. Trimming left V 11 bases short and J 4 bases short, with 17 bases between. This CDR3 region has 14 residues. Germline-derived CDR1 and CDR2 are MNHEY and SVGAGI. This clone has just one count. Its specificity is unknown. Measured with immunoSEQ multiplex PCR; TCRdb has only the in-frame clones, and not every one. This sample has about 140,000 clones; roughly 92% occur once, and the top ten carry roughly 5%. General study results and limits: Females outnumbered males among donors, who were mostly white British; clonal diversity was possibly underestimated. Dominant at 160-218 and 743-854, vaccine-associated CD4 TCRs also spanned spike.

The chain joins TRBV6-5 to TRBJ2-2; D possibly uses TRBD1 or TRBD2 (6 bases each). This sequence originates from an adult in good health. This sample comprised peripheral blood, obtained on day 0 of AZD1222 vaccination. The CDR3 bases are TGTGCCGTTAAAAGGGGGGCGCTCACCGGGGAGCTGTTTTTT. This sequence encodes CAVKRGALTGELFF.